This is a list of T cell receptor beta chains from one sample in a study of blood T cell repertoires in COVID-19. Repertoires were generated with immunoSEQ multiplex PCR, while TCRdb's copy carries only in-frame clones and drops some. The table lists approximately 220,000 clones, around 82% of them singletons, with roughly 2.4% in the top ten. Sequences were obtained from peripheral blood. The receptors shown here come from a woman aged 55-75 years with acute or convalescent COVID-19. The conserved cysteine and the conserved F or W are not part of the CDR3 here.

>TRBV5-6
ASSLYGGGSDYEQY
>TRBV20-1
SASLGQRNTEAF
>TRBV24-1
ATREERRTLSRQHTACNGYT
>TRBV5-6
ASTAGPYSNQPQH
>TRBV6-1
ASSAPGGRNTDTQY
>TRBV3-1/TRBV3-2
ASSPLRGGVTGELF
>TRBV2
ASRSPMNTEAF
>TRBV30
AWSRGRDEQY
>TRBV5-1
ASSGRTGDGELF
>TRBV7-2
ASSLRGGDTDTQY
>TRBV4-1
ASSTRTDTRYT